This TCR beta chain was recorded in a study of sequential checkpoint blockade in melanoma. Overall study context: Maintenance nivolumab came after either treatment sequence.

This clone was seen just once. Using immunoSEQ multiplex PCR, the repertoire was profiled, and TCRdb retains in-frame clones only, with some absent. The data hold over 10,000 clones, with 70% to 85% observed a single time. Treatment specified: randomized to nivolumab then ipilimumab (arm A) or the reverse (arm B). Patients had received no earlier DNA-damaging chemotherapy. Sorted cells were live CD3+CD8+, lacking CD19 and CD56, from PBMCs. CDR1 and CDR2 from the germline V gene are SGDLS and YYNGEE. J gave up 0 bases and V 3 bases, and 5 bases lay outside the gene matches. The CDR3 is 18 amino acids. The chain has TRBV9 and TRBJ2-1, with 14 positions matching TRBD2. The material was CD8+ T cells sorted from blood (inferred from file names), obtained from a patient given nivolumab and ipilimumab in sequence. This TCR was recovered from a human donor with melanoma. The CDR3 DNA is TGTGCCAGCAGCGACCCGGGACTAGCGGGAGCCTCCTACAATGAGCAGTTCTTC. Amino acids: CASSDPGLAGASYNEQFF.